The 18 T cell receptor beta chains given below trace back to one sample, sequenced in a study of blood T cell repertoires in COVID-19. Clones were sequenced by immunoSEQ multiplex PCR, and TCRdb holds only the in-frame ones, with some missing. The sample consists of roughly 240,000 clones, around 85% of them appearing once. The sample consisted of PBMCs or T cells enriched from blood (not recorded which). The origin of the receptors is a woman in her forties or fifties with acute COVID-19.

CDR3 loop: CASSLEPTYEQYF. The CDR3 DNA reads TGTGCCAGCAGCTTAGAGCCGACCTACGAGCAGTACTTC. The chain couples TRBV7-6 to TRBJ2-7; D not resolved. The CDR3 consists of 13 residues. Trimming cost V 1 base and J 2 bases, with 6 bases left between them. Germline values: CDR1 SGHVS, CDR2 FNYEAQ.

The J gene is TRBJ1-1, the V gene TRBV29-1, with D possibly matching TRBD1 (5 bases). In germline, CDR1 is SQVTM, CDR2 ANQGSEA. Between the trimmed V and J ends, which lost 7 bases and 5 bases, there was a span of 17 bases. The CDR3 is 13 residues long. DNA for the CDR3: TGCAGCGCCCAAAGGGGCGGGGTGACTGAAGCTTTCTTT. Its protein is CSAQRGGVTEAFF. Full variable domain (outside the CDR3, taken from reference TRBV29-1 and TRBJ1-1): SAVISQKPSRDICQRGTSLTIQCQVDSQVTMMFWYRQQPGQSLTLIATANQGSEATYESGFVIDKFPISRPNLTFSTLTVSNMSPEDSSIYLCSAQRGGVTEAFFGQGTRLTVV.

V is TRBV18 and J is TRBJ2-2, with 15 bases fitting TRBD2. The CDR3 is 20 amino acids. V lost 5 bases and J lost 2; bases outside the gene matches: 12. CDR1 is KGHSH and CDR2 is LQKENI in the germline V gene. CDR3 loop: CASSRRGLAGGPINTGELFF. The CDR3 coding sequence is TGTGCCAGCTCAAGAAGGGGACTAGCGGGGGGCCCAATCAACACCGGGGAGCTGTTTTTT.

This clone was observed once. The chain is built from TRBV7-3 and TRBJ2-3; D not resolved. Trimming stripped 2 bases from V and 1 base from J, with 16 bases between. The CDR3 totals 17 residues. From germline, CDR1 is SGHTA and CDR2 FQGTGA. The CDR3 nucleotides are TGTGCCAGCAGCTTAGATGTCGTGGGCTTGGGCACAGATACGCAGTATTTT. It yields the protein CASSLDVVGLGTDTQYF. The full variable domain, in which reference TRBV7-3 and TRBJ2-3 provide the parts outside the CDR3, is GAGVSQTPSNKVTEKGKYVELRCDPISGHTALYWYRQSLGQGPEFLIYFQGTGAADDSGLPNDRFFAVRPEGSVSTLKIQRTERGDSAVYLCASSLDVVGLGTDTQYFGPGTRLTVL.

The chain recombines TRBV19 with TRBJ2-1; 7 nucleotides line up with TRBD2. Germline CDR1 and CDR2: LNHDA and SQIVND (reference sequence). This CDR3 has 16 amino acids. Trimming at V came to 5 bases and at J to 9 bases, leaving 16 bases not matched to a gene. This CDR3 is CASSPIGGSHPSEQFF. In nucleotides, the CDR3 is TGTGCCAGTAGTCCCATCGGGGGGTCCCATCCAAGTGAGCAGTTCTTC.

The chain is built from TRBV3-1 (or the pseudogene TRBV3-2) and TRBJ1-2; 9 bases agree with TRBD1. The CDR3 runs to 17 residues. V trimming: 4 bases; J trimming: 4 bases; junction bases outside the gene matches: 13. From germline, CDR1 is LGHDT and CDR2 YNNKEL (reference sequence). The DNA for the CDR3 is TGTGCCAGCAGCCGAACCCCCCAAACAGGGGGCCTCTATGGCTACACCTTC. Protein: CASSRTPQTGGLYGYTF.

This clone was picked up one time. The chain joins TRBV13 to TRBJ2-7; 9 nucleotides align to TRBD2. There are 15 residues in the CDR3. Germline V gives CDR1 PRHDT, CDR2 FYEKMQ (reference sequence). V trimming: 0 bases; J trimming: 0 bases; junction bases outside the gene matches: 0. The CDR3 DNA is TGTGCCAGCAGCTTAGGGCGGGGGGGCTCCTACGAGCAGTACTTC. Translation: CASSLGRGGSYEQYF.

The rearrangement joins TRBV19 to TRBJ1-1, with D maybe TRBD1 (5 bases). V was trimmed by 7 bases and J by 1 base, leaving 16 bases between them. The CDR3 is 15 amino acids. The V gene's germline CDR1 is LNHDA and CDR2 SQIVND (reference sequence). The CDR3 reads CASILGGTSNTEAFF. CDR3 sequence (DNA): TGTGCCAGTATCCTCGGGGGGACCTCGAACACTGAAGCTTTCTTT.

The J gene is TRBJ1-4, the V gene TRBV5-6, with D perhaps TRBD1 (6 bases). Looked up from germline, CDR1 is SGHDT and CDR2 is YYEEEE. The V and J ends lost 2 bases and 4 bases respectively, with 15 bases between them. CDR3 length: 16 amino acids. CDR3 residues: CASSFPGTRNNEKLFF. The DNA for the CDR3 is TGTGCCAGCAGCTTTCCCGGGACACGGAATAATGAAAAACTGTTTTTT.

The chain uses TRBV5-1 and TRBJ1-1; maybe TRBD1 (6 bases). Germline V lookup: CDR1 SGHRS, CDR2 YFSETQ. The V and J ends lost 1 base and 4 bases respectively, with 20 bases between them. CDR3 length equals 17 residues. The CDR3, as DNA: TGCGCCAGCAGCTTGACGGGACATTCGGATGTAGTCACTGAAGCTTTCTTT. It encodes CASSLTGHSDVVTEAFF.

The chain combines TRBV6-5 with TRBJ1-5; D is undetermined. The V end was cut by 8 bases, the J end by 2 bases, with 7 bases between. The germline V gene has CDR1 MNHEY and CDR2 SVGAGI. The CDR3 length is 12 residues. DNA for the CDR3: TGTGCCAGCGGGAGGGGCAATCAGCCCCAGCATTTT. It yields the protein CASGRGNQPQHF.

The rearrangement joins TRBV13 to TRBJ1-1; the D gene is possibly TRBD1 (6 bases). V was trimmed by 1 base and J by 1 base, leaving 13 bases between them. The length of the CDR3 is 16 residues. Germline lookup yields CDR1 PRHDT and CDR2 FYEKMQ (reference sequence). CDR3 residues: CASSLAKKTGNTEAFF. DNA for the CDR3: TGTGCCAGCAGCTTAGCCAAAAAGACAGGGAACACTGAAGCTTTCTTT.

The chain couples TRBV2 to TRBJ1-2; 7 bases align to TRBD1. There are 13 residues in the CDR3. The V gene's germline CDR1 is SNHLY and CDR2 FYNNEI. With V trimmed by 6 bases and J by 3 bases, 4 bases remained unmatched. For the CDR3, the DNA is TGTGCCAGCAGAGACAGGGTCCACTATGGCTACACCTTC. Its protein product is CASRDRVHYGYTF.

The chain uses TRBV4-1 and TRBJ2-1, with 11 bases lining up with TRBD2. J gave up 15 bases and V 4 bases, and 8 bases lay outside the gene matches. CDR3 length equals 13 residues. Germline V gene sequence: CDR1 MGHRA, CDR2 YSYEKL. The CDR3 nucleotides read TGCGCCAGCAGCCCGGTAGCGGGGGGGCTCGTGTTCTTC. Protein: CASSPVAGGLVFF.

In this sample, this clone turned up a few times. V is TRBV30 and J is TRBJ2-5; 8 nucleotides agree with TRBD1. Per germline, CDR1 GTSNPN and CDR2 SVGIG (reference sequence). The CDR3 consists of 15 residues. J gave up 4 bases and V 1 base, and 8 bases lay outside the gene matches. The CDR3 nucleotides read TGTGCCTGGAGTGGCCAGGGGGCGCGGGGAGAGACCCAGTACTTC. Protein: CAWSGQGARGETQYF.

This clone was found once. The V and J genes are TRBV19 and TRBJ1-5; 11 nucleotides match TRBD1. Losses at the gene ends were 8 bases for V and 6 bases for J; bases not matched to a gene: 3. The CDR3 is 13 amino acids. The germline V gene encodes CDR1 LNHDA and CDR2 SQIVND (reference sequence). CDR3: CASAGTGGQPQHF. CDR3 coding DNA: TGTGCCAGTGCCGGGACAGGGGGTCAGCCCCAGCATTTT.

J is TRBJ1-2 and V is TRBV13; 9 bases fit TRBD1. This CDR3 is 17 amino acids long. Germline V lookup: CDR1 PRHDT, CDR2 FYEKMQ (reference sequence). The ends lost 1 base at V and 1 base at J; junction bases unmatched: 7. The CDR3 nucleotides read TGTGCCAGCAGCTTAGCCACCGGGACAGGGCTTAACTATGGCTACACCTTC. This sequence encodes CASSLATGTGLNYGYTF.

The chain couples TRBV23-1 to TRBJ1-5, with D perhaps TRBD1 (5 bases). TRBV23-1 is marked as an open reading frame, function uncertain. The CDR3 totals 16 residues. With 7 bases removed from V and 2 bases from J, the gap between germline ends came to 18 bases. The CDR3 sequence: CASIHRRGGCNQPQHF. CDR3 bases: TGCGCCAGCATACACCGTAGGGGAGGCTGCAATCAGCCCCAGCATTTT.